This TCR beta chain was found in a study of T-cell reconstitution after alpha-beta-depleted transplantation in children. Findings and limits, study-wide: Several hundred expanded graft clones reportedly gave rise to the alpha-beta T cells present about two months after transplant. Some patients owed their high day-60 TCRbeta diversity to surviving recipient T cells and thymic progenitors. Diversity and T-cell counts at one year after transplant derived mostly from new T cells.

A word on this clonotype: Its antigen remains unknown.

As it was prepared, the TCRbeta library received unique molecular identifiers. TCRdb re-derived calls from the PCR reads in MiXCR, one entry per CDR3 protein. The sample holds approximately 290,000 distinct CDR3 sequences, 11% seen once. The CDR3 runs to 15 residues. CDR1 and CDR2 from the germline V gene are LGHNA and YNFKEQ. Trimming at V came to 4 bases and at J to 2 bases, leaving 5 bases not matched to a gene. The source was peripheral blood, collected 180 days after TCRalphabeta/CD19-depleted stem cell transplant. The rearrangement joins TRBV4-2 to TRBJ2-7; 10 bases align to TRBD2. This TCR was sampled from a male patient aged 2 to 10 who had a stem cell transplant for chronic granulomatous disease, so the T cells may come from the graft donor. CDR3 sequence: CASSPGLAVPYEQYF. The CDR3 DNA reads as TGTGCCAGCAGCCCAGGACTAGCGGTTCCCTACGAGCAGTACTTC.